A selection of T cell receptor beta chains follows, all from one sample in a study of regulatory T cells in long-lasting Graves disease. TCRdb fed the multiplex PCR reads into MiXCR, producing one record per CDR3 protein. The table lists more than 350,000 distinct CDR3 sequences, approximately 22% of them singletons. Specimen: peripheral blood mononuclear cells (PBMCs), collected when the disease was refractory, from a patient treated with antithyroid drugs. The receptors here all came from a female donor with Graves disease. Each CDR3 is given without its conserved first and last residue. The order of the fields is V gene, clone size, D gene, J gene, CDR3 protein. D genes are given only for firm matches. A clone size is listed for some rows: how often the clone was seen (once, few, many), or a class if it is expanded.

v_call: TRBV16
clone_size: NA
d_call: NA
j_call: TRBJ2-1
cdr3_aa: ASSKIGAGNEQF

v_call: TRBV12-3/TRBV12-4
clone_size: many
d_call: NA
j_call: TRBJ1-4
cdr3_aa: ASSGGSREKLF

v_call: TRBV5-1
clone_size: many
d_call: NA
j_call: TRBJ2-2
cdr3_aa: ASSPGLLGTGELF

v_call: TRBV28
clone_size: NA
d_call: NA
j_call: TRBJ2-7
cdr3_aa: ASSRETSSYEQY

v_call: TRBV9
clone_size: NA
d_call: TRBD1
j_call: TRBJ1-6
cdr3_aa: ASSSGTGVPPLH

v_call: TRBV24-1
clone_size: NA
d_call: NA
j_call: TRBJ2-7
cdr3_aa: ATSDKRDLYEQY

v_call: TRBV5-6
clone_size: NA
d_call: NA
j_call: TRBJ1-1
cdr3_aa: ASSPGAGTEAF

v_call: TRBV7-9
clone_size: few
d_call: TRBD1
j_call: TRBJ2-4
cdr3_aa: ASSLEPQILDRLNIQY

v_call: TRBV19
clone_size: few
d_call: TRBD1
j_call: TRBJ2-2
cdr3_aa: ASSTRDRGSGELF

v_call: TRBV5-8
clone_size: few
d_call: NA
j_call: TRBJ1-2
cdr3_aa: ASSLARNTYGYT

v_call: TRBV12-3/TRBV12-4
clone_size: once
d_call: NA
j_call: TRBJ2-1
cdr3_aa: ASSLVRRIYNEQF

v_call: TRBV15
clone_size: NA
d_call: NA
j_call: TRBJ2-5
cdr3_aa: ATSRERAAQETQY

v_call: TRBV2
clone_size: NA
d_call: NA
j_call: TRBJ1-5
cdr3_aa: ASVAGSNQPQH

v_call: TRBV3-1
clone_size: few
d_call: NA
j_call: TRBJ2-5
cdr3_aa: ASSQDNFLSDRTTAQY

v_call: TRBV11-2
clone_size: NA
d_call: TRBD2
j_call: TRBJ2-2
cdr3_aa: ASSPTSGRAGTGELF

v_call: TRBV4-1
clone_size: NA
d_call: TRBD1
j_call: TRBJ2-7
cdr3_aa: ASSQGGFLQGLKVYEQY

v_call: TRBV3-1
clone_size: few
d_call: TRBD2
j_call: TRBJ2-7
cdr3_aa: ASSQGGPGGSSYEQY

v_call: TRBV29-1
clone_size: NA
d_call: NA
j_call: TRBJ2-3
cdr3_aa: SVEEEGWDTQY

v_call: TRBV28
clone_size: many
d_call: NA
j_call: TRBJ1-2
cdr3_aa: ASSLGSQGANYGYT

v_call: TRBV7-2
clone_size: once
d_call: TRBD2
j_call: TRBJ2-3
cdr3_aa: ASSWTSGDTQY

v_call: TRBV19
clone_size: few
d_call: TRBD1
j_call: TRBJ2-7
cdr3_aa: ASSIRQGAHEQY

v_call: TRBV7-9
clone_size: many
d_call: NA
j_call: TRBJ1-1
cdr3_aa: ASSFSLNTEAF

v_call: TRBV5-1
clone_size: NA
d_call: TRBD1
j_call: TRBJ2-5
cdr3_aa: ASSYGTGGEETQY

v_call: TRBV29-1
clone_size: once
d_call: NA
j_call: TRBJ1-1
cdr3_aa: SVMVRTSEAF

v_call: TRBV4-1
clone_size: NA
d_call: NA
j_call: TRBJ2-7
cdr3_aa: ASSQEEADLYEQY

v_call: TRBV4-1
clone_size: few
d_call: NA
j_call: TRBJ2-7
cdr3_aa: ASSQVGKPATYEQY

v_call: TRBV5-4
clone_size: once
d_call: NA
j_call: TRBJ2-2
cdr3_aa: ASSFVAGSSGELF

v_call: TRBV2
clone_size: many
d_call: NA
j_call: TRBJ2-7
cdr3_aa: ASTTYEQY